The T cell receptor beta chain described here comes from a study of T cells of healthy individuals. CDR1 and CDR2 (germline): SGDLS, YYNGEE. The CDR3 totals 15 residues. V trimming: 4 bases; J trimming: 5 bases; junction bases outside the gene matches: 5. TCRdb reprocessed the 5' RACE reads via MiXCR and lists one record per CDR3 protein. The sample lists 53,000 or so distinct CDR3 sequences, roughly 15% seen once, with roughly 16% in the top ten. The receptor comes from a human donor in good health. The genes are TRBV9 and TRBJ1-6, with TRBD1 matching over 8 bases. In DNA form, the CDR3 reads TGTGCCAGCAGCTACGGGACAGGTGATAATTCACCCCTCCACTTT. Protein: CASSYGTGDNSPLHF.